The 9 T cell receptor beta chains given below trace back to one sample, sequenced in a study of blood T cell repertoires in COVID-19 (dated by TCRdb to the early 2020s). Library construction relied on the immunoSEQ multiplex PCR assay. What TCRdb holds here is the immuneACCESS table cut down to in-frame rearrangements. Part of the clones is not present; checked against another copy, under half of the missing clones reflect an unresolved V gene, and the others are unexplained. For this sample there are hundreds of thousands of clones; 75% to 85% appear just once. The ten largest clonotypes hold about 1.3% of the sample. Specimen: peripheral blood. The receptors derive from a woman aged 25 to 45 with COVID-19, enrolled during active disease.

This chain joins TRBV7-2 and TRBJ2-7, with 8 bases lining up with TRBD1. This CDR3 comprises 16 residues. CDR1 SGHTA and CDR2 FQGNSA come from the germline V gene. Losses at the gene ends were 1 base for V and 6 bases for J; bases not matched to a gene: 11. The CDR3 loop is CASSLVGGQGSFEQYF. DNA for the CDR3: TGTGCCAGCAGCTTAGTAGGTGGACAGGGTTCGTTCGAGCAGTACTTC.

This clone was observed once. The rearrangement joins TRBV6-5 to TRBJ1-1; D not certain. Per germline, CDR1 MNHEY and CDR2 SVGAGI. Trimming took 4 bases from V and 7 from J, leaving 7 bases between them. The CDR3 spans 11 residues. Written as DNA, the CDR3 is TGTGCCAGCAGTTCCGGGGTTGAAGCTTTCTTT. It is translated as CASSSGVEAFF.

CDR3 loop: CASSVEAGISYEQYF. The CDR3 coding sequence is TGTGCCAGCAGCGTAGAGGCAGGGATCTCCTACGAGCAGTACTTC. The rearrangement uses TRBV9 and TRBJ2-7; D perhaps matches TRBD1 (5 bases). CDR3 length: 15 amino acids. Trimming pared 0 bases from V and 0 bases from J, leaving 10 bases between. Germline CDR1 SGDLS, CDR2 YYNGEE.

The chain is built from TRBV28 and TRBJ1-4; a possible D gene is TRBD1 (5 bases). V was trimmed by 5 bases and J by 6 bases, leaving 10 bases between them. The CDR3 has 13 residues. CDR1 and CDR2 (germline): MDHEN, SYDVKM. The DNA for the CDR3 is TGTGCCAGCAGTCCAGGAGGGGATGAAAAACTGTTTTTT. This encodes CASSPGGDEKLFF.

The chain combines TRBV7-9 with TRBJ2-7, with TRBD2 matching over 12 bases. CDR3 length equals 15 residues. V shed 5 bases and J 1 base; nucleotides not matched to a gene: 3. Germline V lookup: CDR1 SEHNR, CDR2 FQNEAQ (reference sequence). The CDR3 coding sequence is TGTGCCAGCAGCCCGGGACTAGCGGGTTCCTACGAGCAGTACTTC. It specifies CASSPGLAGSYEQYF.

The V gene is TRBV28, the J gene TRBJ1-2; TRBD1 is a possible D gene (5 bases). The CDR3 sequence is 18 residues long. Germline values: CDR1 MDHEN, CDR2 SYDVKM. The V end was cut by 5 bases, the J end by 1 base, with 23 bases between. The CDR3 region is CASSPPIRQPSLNYGYTF. The CDR3 coding sequence is TGTGCCAGCAGTCCACCCATCCGACAGCCTTCTCTTAACTATGGCTACACCTTC.

This clone was observed once. This chain links TRBV12-3 or TRBV12-4 with TRBJ2-7; D not certain. With 2 bases removed from V and 2 bases from J, the gap between germline ends came to 4 bases. The CDR3 length is 12 residues. The CDR3 DNA reads TGTGCCAGCAGTTTACAGGCCTACGAGCAGTACTTC. Translating it yields CASSLQAYEQYF.

A few counts support this clone. V usage is TRBV7-8 and J usage is TRBJ2-7; no clear D gene. In germline, CDR1 is SGHVS, CDR2 FQNEAQ. The CDR3 sequence is 14 residues long. The germline V and J ends were trimmed by 5 bases and 0 bases, with 11 bases remaining between them. CDR3 bases: TGTGCCAGCAGCCTCCGACTGTCCTCCTACGAGCAGTACTTC. Its translation: CASSLRLSSYEQYF.

This rearrangement joins TRBV5-1 to TRBJ1-1; no reliable D call. V shed 4 bases and J shed 1 base, with 11 bases lying between them. Germline CDR1 is SGHRS and CDR2 is YFSETQ. The CDR3 runs to 14 residues. The CDR3 protein is CASSLGTGNTEAFF. The DNA of the CDR3 is TGCGCCAGCAGCCTGGGCACCGGGAACACTGAAGCTTTCTTT.